The 26 T cell receptor beta chains given below trace back to one sample, sequenced in a study of CD8+ T cells in alopecia areata. Extracted RNA was reverse transcribed, and the resulting cDNA served as sequencing template. Profiled with immunoSEQ multiplex PCR; TCRdb holds only in-frame clones, not every one. The data contain about 150,000 clones, more than 45% of them seen just once; the ten biggest clones take up less than 8%. Sequencing was done on a sample of CD4+ T cells sorted from blood. The source of these receptors is a human donor with alopecia areata.

This rearrangement joins TRBV12-5 to TRBJ2-7, with 7 bases matching TRBD1. The ends lost 4 bases at V and 3 bases at J; junction bases unmatched: 12. The CDR3 has 16 amino acids. The germline CDR1 and CDR2 sequences are LGHNT and FRNRAP. For the CDR3, the DNA is TGTGCTAGTGGTTCCGGGCCGGGACAGCCTAACTACGAGCAGTACTTC. It is translated as CASGSGPGQPNYEQYF.

The chain joins TRBV18 to TRBJ2-1; no reliable D call. Between the trimmed V and J ends, which lost 7 bases and 4 bases, there was a span of 14 bases. Germline CDR1 reads KGHSH; CDR2 reads LQKENI. This CDR3 spans 14 amino acids. CDR3 DNA: TGTGCCAGCTTTCTCGCCCCCCTTTACAATGAGCAGTTCTTC. Translating it yields CASFLAPLYNEQFF.

There are a few counts of this clone. The chain links TRBV27 to TRBJ1-5; the match to TRBD1 covers 12 bases. This CDR3 is built from 15 residues. J lost 3 bases, V lost 6 bases, and 3 bases had no gene match. Germline loops: CDR1 MNHEY, CDR2 SMNVEV (reference sequence). CDR3 protein: CASSGTGGINQPQHF. The DNA of the CDR3 is TGTGCCAGCAGCGGGACAGGGGGCATCAATCAGCCCCAGCATTTT.

This sequence joins TRBV28 and TRBJ1-4, with 7 bases lining up with TRBD1. The germline CDR1 and CDR2 sequences are MDHEN and SYDVKM. The CDR3 is 17 amino acids. The junction had 10 bases not matched to a gene; V was cut back by 6 bases and J by 0 bases. CDR3: CASSHYTRGPTNEKLFF. CDR3 bases: TGTGCCAGCAGCCACTATACAAGGGGGCCAACTAATGAAAAACTGTTTTTT.

The V and J genes are TRBV29-1 and TRBJ2-2, with D tentatively TRBD1 or TRBD2 (5 bases each). V was shortened by 7 bases and J by 4 bases, with 19 bases between the two germline ends. CDR3 size: 15 residues. Germline CDR1 SQVTM, CDR2 ANQGSEA. The CDR3, as DNA: TGCAGCGCCCTATATGGGGGTTTGGGCACCGGGGAGCTGTTTTTT. Its protein product is CSALYGGLGTGELFF.

The chain employs TRBV23-1 and TRBJ1-1; 9 nucleotides match TRBD1. TRBV23-1 is labeled an ORF, and its function is uncertain. CDR3 length: 15 amino acids. The V gene end was trimmed by 2 bases and the J gene end by 0 bases; junction bases not matched to a gene: 1. The chain's CDR3 is CASSQNRGLNTEAFF. The CDR3, as DNA: TGCGCCAGCAGTCAAAACAGGGGGCTGAACACTGAAGCTTTCTTT.

The chain couples TRBV11-1 to TRBJ1-1; no firm D call. Germline V gene sequence: CDR1 SGHAT, CDR2 FQDESV (reference sequence). This CDR3 is 12 amino acids long. Trimming took off 5 bases at V and 5 bases at J, with 9 bases between the two ends. The CDR3 region is CASSREETEAFF. The CDR3 DNA reads as TGTGCCAGCAGCCGAGAGGAAACTGAAGCTTTCTTT.

The chain joins TRBV29-1 to TRBJ2-3, with D unresolved. The length of the CDR3 is 13 residues. Germline V gives CDR1 SQVTM, CDR2 ANQGSEA. The V gene lost 6 bases and the J gene lost 1 base, with 11 bases spanning the gap. In DNA form, the CDR3 reads TGCAGCGTAGTTAAGGACGGCACAGATACGCAGTATTTT. This codes for CSVVKDGTDTQYF.

V is TRBV7-8 and J is TRBJ1-1; TRBD1 might be the D (5 bases). The length of the CDR3 is 13 residues. V lost 8 bases and J lost 4, with 14 bases in between. The V gene's germline CDR1 is SGHVS and CDR2 FQNEAQ. The CDR3 DNA is TGTGCCAGCCTCAATCGCGGGGGCACTGAAGCTTTCTTT. Its protein is CASLNRGGTEAFF.

This clone was found a few times. This sequence joins TRBV7-9 and TRBJ2-7; 7 nucleotides align to TRBD1. Germline V gene data show CDR1 as SEHNR and CDR2 as FQNEAQ (reference sequence). The CDR3 contains 14 residues. V lost 2 bases and J lost 5; bases outside the gene matches: 6. CDR3 amino acids: CASSLTTGSNEQYF. For the CDR3, the DNA is TGTGCCAGCAGCTTAACGACAGGGTCGAACGAGCAGTACTTC.

This clone turned up a few times. The chain is built from TRBV27 and TRBJ2-7; the D call may be TRBD1 or TRBD2 (5 bases each). Trimming shortened V by 7 bases and J by 2 bases, and 18 bases separated the two germline ends. Germline loops: CDR1 MNHEY, CDR2 SMNVEV (reference sequence). CDR3 size: 15 residues. The CDR3 is CASKPGPQNAYEQYF. CDR3 nucleotide sequence: TGTGCCAGCAAGCCGGGACCCCAGAACGCCTACGAGCAGTACTTC.

The rearrangement uses TRBV6-6 and TRBJ2-5; D ambiguous. Trimming shortened V by 0 bases and J by 4 bases, and 12 bases separated the two germline ends. Germline loops: CDR1 MNHNY, CDR2 SVGAGI (reference sequence). The CDR3 has 15 residues. The CDR3 DNA follows: TGTGCCAGCAGTTACTCTAACCGTATACGAGAGACCCAGTACTTC. This gives the protein CASSYSNRIRETQYF.

This chain links TRBV29-1 with TRBJ2-5; D remains unclear. Germline CDR1 is SQVTM and CDR2 is ANQGSEA. V was shortened by 7 bases and J by 2 bases, with 11 bases between the two germline ends. CDR3 length: 12 residues. The CDR3 DNA is TGCAGCGCCCGGAACAGACAAGAGACCCAGTACTTC. Translation gives CSARNRQETQYF.

This clone was counted between two and nine times. The chain joins TRBV19 to TRBJ2-2, with D possibly TRBD1 on 6 matching bases. The germline gives CDR1 LNHDA, CDR2 SQIVND (reference sequence). This CDR3 has 14 amino acids. Trimming left V 7 bases short and J 6 bases short, with 15 bases between. The CDR3 sequence: CASTITGIAGELFF. The CDR3 DNA follows: TGTGCCAGTACCATCACAGGGATCGCCGGGGAGCTGTTTTTT.

This rearrangement joins TRBV9 to TRBJ2-1; 11 bases fit TRBD2. There are 15 residues in the CDR3. The ends lost 1 base at V and 7 bases at J; junction bases unmatched: 4. Germline V gives CDR1 SGDLS, CDR2 YYNGEE. CDR3 nucleotide sequence: TGTGCCAGCAGCGTAACTAGCGGGAGTCTAAATGAGCAGTTCTTC. This sequence encodes CASSVTSGSLNEQFF.

This clone was counted between two and nine times. The J gene is TRBJ2-3, the V gene TRBV20-1; no clear D gene. The CDR3 totals 11 residues. Germline lookup yields CDR1 DFQATT and CDR2 SNEGSKA (reference sequence). The germline V and J ends were trimmed by 6 bases and 1 base, with 5 bases remaining between them. For the CDR3, the DNA is TGCAGTGCAGATGGCACAGATACGCAGTATTTT. This encodes CSADGTDTQYF.

The chain employs TRBV28 and TRBJ2-4, with 7 bases that match TRBD1. V lost 5 bases and J lost 9; bases outside the gene matches: 4. The CDR3 runs 12 residues. Germline V gene lookup returns CDR1 MDHEN and CDR2 SYDVKM. DNA for the CDR3: TGTGCCAGCAGTAACGACAGGGTCATTCAGTACTTC. Translation: CASSNDRVIQYF. Full variable domain (remainder filled in from reference TRBV28 and TRBJ2-4): DVKVTQSSRYLVKRTGEKVFLECVQDMDHENMFWYRQDPGLGLRLIYFSYDVKMKEKGDIPEGYSVSREKKERFSLILESASTNQTSMYLCASSNDRVIQYFGAGTRLSVL.

The CDR3 DNA reads TGTGCCAGCAGCCGCGGACAGGTTCCCTACGAGCAGTACTTC. Its translation: CASSRGQVPYEQYF. The chain carries TRBV11-2 and TRBJ2-7, with TRBD1 identical over 7 bases. The CDR3 is 14 amino acids. CDR1 is SGHAT, CDR2 FQNNGV, per germline. Germline trimming cut 5 bases from V and 2 bases from J; bases unmatched to any gene: 6.

The chain couples TRBV30 to TRBJ2-1; the D is unclear. Trimming left V 1 base short and J 4 bases short, with 5 bases between. The CDR3 extends over 12 amino acids. Germline V gene lookup returns CDR1 GTSNPN and CDR2 SVGIG (reference sequence). Here the CDR3 reads CAWSATYNEQFF. The CDR3 bases are TGTGCCTGGAGTGCTACGTACAATGAGCAGTTCTTC.

The genes are TRBV29-1 and TRBJ2-5; the D gene is possibly TRBD2 (6 bases). This CDR3 contains 13 residues. Per germline, CDR1 SQVTM and CDR2 ANQGSEA. V was shortened by 6 bases and J by 1 base, with 12 bases between the two germline ends. This CDR3 is CSVVTSIQETQYF. CDR3 DNA: TGCAGCGTCGTAACTAGCATCCAAGAGACCCAGTACTTC.

The chain joins TRBV7-9 to TRBJ2-5; D not resolved. The CDR3 consists of 15 residues. Trimming shortened V by 0 bases and J by 3 bases, and 11 bases separated the two germline ends. CDR1 is SEHNR, CDR2 FQNEAQ, per germline (reference sequence). The CDR3 DNA sequence: TGTGCCAGCAGCTTAGCGAGGTTCGGAAAAGAGACCCAGTACTTC. This codes for CASSLARFGKETQYF.

The V call is TRBV28, the J call TRBJ2-7, with D hard to call. The CDR3 is 12 amino acids. Germline-derived CDR1 and CDR2 are MDHEN and SYDVKM. Trimming cost V 6 bases and J 5 bases, with 11 bases left between them. CDR3 loop: CASRRRKDEQYF. In nucleotides, the CDR3 is TGTGCCAGCAGGAGGAGAAAAGACGAGCAGTACTTC.

V gene TRBV29-1 combines with J gene TRBJ2-3, with 8 bases matching TRBD1. The germline V gene encodes CDR1 SQVTM and CDR2 ANQGSEA. CDR3 length: 15 residues. V was clipped by 1 base and J by 5 bases; unmatched bases: 8. DNA of the CDR3: TGCAGCGTTGAAGTCTTGGCAGGGGGCAGAGATACGCAGTATTTT. Protein product: CSVEVLAGGRDTQYF.

The sample holds one count of this clone. The chain combines TRBV27 with TRBJ2-1; 8 positions match TRBD2. Germline V gene lookup returns CDR1 MNHEY and CDR2 SMNVEV (reference sequence). V lost 3 bases to trimming and J lost 3 bases; unmatched junction nucleotides: 4. This CDR3 is built from 15 residues. CDR3 amino acids: CASSFGLADYNEQFF. CDR3 nucleotide sequence: TGTGCCAGCAGTTTTGGACTAGCAGACTACAATGAGCAGTTCTTC.

This chain connects TRBV25-1 to TRBJ2-1, with D perhaps assigned TRBD1 or TRBD2 (7 bases each). Per the germline V gene, CDR1 is MGHDK and CDR2 is SYGVNS. This CDR3 spans 17 amino acids. V was shortened by 1 base and J by 6 bases, with 19 bases between the two germline ends. The CDR3 DNA reads as TGTGCCAGCAGTGAATCAGGGGGGGAGAGGGGTGGCAATGAGCAGTTCTTC. It yields the protein CASSESGGERGGNEQFF.

This clone has a handful of counts. The chain joins TRBV18 to TRBJ2-2; D remains unclear. Germline CDR1 is KGHSH and CDR2 is LQKENI. Trimming stripped 6 bases from V and 2 bases from J, with 16 bases between. The CDR3 is made up of 16 amino acids. The CDR3 spells CASSPLRRTNTGELFF. CDR3 in DNA: TGTGCCAGCTCCCCCCTTAGGCGGACCAACACCGGGGAGCTGTTTTTT.